The T cell receptor beta chain described here comes from a study of cytomegalovirus exposure and HLA in healthy donors. General study results and limits: Specific recognition of CMV antigens was confirmed in vitro for a few chains (all CMV-associated). Later analysis identified several of the most significant clusters that appeared linked to common viral pathogens.

Germline-derived CDR1 and CDR2 are SGHDT and YYEEEE. Trimming took 2 bases from V and 4 from J, leaving 12 bases between them. The CDR3 is 14 residues long. Vbeta (60) and Jbeta (13) primers were used in the PCR. The method was immunoSEQ multiplex PCR; TCRdb's version includes in-frame clones alone and lacks a portion of them. The sample shows about 230,000 clones, 78% of them seen only once. It was healthy bone marrow donors who served as donors. As concerns this clone: As yet, its antigen is unknown.

V and J are TRBV5-6 and TRBJ1-2; no clear D gene. The origin of this receptor is a boy younger than 18 in good health and CMV-seronegative. The specimen sequenced was PBMCs. CDR3 residues: CASSFVQFAYGYTF. The CDR3 bases are TGTGCCAGCAGCTTCGTGCAGTTCGCCTATGGCTACACCTTC.